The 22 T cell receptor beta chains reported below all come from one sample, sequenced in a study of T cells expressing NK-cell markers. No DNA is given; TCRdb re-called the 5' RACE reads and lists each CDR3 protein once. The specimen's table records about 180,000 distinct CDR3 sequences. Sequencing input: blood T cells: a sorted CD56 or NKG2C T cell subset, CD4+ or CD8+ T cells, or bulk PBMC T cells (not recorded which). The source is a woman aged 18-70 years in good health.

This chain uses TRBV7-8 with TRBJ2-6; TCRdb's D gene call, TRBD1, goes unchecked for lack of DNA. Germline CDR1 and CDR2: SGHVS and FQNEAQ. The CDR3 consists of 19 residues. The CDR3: CASSLVPGMGDSGANVLTF.

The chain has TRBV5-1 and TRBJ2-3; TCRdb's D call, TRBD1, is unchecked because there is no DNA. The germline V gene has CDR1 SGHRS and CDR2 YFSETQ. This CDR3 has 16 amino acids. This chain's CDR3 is CASSLGRDRGTDTQYF.

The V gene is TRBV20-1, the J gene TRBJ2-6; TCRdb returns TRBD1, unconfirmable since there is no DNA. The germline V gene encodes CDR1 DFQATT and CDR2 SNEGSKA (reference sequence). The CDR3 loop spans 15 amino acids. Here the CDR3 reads CSAKDSFTGANVLTF.

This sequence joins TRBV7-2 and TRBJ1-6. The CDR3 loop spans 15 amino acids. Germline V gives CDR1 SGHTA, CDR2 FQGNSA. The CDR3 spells CASSLAGANNSPLHF. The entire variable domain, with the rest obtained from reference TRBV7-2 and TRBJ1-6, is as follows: GAGVSQSPSNKVTEKGKDVELRCDPISGHTALYWYRQSLGQGLEFLIYFQGNSAPDKSGLPSDRFSAERTGGSVSTLTIQRTQQEDSAVYLCASSLAGANNSPLHFGNGTRLTVT.

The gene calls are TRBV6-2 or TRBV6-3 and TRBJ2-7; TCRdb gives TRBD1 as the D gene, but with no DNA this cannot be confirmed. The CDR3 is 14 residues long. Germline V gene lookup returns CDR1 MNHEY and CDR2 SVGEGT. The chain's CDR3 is CASSKPGQVYGQYF.

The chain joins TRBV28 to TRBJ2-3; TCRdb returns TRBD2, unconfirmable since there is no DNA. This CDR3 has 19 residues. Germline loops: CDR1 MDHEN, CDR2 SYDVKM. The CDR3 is CASSPVPPVVAGVGDTQYF.

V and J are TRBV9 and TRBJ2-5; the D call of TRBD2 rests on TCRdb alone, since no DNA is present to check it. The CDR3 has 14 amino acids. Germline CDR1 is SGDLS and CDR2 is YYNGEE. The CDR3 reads CASSPTEETETQYF. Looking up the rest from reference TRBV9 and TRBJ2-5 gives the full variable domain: DSGVTQTPKHLITATGQRVTLRCSPRSGDLSVYWYQQSLDQGLQFLIQYYNGEERAKGNILERFSAQQFPDLHSELNLSSLELGDSALYFCASSPTEETETQYFGPGTRLLVL.

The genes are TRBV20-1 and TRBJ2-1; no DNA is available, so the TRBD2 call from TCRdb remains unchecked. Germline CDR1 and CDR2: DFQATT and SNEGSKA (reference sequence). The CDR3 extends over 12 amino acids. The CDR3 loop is CSANVLAGWEFF.

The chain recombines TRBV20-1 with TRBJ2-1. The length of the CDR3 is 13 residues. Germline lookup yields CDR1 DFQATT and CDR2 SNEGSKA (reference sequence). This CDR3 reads CSAPKEHQNEQFF.

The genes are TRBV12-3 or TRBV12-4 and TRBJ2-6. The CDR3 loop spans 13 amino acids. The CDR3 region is CASRRSGANVLTF.

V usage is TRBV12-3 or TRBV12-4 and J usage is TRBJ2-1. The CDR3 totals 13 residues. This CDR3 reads CASTKGTVNEQFF.

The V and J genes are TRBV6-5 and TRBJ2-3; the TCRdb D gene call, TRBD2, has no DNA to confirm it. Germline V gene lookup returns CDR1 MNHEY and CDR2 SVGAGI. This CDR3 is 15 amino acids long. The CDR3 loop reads CASSYSSGRPDTQYF.

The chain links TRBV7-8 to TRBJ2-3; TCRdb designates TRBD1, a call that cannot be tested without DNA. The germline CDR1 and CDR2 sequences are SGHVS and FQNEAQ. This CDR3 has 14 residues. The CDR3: CASSPQGATDTQYF.

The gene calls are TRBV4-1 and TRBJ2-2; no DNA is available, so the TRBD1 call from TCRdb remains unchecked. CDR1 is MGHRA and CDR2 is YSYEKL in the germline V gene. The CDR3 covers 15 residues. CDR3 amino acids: CASRIRTGDTGELFF.

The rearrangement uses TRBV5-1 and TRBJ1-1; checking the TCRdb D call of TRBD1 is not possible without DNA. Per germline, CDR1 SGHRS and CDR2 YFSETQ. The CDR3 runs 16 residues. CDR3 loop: CASSRWTGGEGTEAFF.

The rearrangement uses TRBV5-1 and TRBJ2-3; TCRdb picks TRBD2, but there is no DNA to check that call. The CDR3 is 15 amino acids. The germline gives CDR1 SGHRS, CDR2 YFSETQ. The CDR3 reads CASKDRSGGANTQYF. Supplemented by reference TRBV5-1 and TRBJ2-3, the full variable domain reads KAGVTQTPRYLIKTRGQQVTLSCSPISGHRSVSWYQQTPGQGLQFLFEYFSETQRNKGNFPGRFSGRQFSNSRSEMNVSTLELGDSALYLCASKDRSGGANTQYFGPGTRLTVL.

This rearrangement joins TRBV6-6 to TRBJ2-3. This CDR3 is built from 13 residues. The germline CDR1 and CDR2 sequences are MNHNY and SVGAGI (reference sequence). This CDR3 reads CASRMIRTDTQYF.

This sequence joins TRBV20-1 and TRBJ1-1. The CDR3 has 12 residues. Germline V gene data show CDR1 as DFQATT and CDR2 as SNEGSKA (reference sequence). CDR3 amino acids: CSARDLGTEAFF.

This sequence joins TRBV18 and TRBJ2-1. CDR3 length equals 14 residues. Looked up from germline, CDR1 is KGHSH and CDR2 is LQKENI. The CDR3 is CASSPLTVNNEQFF.

The CDR3 loop is CASSLRRESYNEQFF. The gene calls are TRBV7-2 and TRBJ2-1; lacking DNA, the TRBD1 call made by TCRdb goes unchecked. In germline, CDR1 is SGHTA, CDR2 FQGNSA. The CDR3 has 15 amino acids. Full variable domain (remainder filled in from reference TRBV7-2 and TRBJ2-1): GAGVSQSPSNKVTEKGKDVELRCDPISGHTALYWYRQSLGQGLEFLIYFQGNSAPDKSGLPSDRFSAERTGGSVSTLTIQRTQQEDSAVYLCASSLRRESYNEQFFGPGTRLTVL.

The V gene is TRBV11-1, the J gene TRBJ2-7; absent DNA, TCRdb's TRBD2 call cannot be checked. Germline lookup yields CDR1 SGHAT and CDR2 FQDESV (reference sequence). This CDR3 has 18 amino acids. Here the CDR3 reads CASSHTTRLAKSSYEQYF.

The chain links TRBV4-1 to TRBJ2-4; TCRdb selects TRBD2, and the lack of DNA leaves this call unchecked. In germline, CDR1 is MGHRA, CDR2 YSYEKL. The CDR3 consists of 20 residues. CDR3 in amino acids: CASSLLRPLAGVEGKNIQYF.